The present T cell receptor (beta chain) was sequenced within a study of blood T cell repertoires in COVID-19 (dated by TCRdb to 2018 to 2020). About the full investigation: The collaborator samples originated in the United States, Italy and Spain and spanned the acute and convalescent phases of COVID-19. The prospective study material was composed of cDNA or gDNA derived from T cells, B-cell-depleted T cells, or PBMCs. The dataset comprised deeply sampled blood TCRbeta repertoires from subjects exposed to, actively infected with, or recovered from COVID-19. The repertoires were released in a freely available public database meant as a resource for research on the immune response to SARS-CoV-2. Samples came from the ongoing ImmuneRACE study (first 160 participants) plus 1,254 subjects from 6 global collaborators. A de-identified subject ID, COVID-19 status, age in years and sex were almost always included in the sample metadata. Where available, HLA class I and class II types were taken from metadata supplied by the sample provider and were not determined by assay-based typing. Beyond this particular receptor, the publication reports: Clinical and demographic metadata were provided uncurated, with the amount varying by source and participant.

Concerning this clone itself: Its target antigen remains unknown. It has no much larger one-base neighbor in the sample; base qualities were not kept.

CDR1 and CDR2 were assigned from the germline V gene as SGDLS and YYNGEE. Trimming takes 7 bases from V and 4 bases from J, and the germline ends sit 23 bases apart. The cysteine opens and the phenylalanine closes a CDR3 of 16 amino acids. The retained sequence is limited to the CDR3, 48 bases, with the frame set at the first base. TCRbeta CDR3 regions were amplified from genomic DNA by means of the immunoSEQ Assay, a bias-controlled multiplex PCR. Per the authors' processing: Nucleated cell counts per sample were estimated from amplification of reference gene primers within the assay. To quantify the absolute abundance of each unique TCRbeta CDR3 rearrangement, sequence reads were collapsed and filtered. For each sample, productive Simpson clonality was calculated as the square root of Simpson's diversity index over productive rearrangements. Entries here come from immuneACCESS through TCRdb and include only in-frame sequences with V and J called. Some clones fail to appear in such tables; in the studies checked, an unresolved V gene covers under half of the shortfall, and the cause of the remainder is unknown. D and trimming come from the DNA, and the V and J calls and clone size come from that table. Within this sample are roughly 360,000 clones, with 80% to 90% of them counted one time only. Approximately 1.2% of the sample is in the top ten clones.

Participants in the prospective study were aged about 18 to 89 years, lived in about two dozen United States geographic areas, and enrolled through a virtual design. To assign participants to cohorts, the prospective study relied on clinical history that participants themselves reported in a screening survey and a study questionnaire. Recovered participants in ImmuneRACE Cohort 3 were defined by two consecutive negative NP/OP PCR tests, clearance by a healthcare professional, or resolution of symptoms. In the prospective study, mobile phlebotomists collected whole blood, serum and a nasopharyngeal or oropharyngeal swab from each participant. Additional blood draws and questionnaires over an approximately 2-month period could optionally be provided by prospective study participants. Before DNA extraction, blood samples from the prospective study were shipped at room temperature or frozen.

The receptor was derived from a young man who had recovered from COVID-19. Recombination connected TRBV9 to TRBJ1-2; perhaps TRBD1 is the D gene, with 6 bases matching. The sequencing input was PBMCs or T cells enriched from blood (not recorded which). CDR3 loop: CASARSDPGQIYGYTF. The DNA sequence is as follows: TGTGCCAGCGCCCGGAGCGACCCCGGACAGATCTATGGCTACACCTTC.